The entry that follows covers one TCR beta chain sequence. Its matching antigen is unknown. V shed 7 bases and J shed 4 bases, with 17 bases lying between them. From germline, CDR1 is MNHNY and CDR2 SVGAGI (reference sequence). This CDR3 has 15 residues. Viral peptide pools were used in the ViraFEST assay to expand antigen-specific CD4+ T cells, and sequencing came afterward. Culture lasted roughly 9 days before CD4+ T cell isolation. Each participant was administered two doses of either the BNT162b2 or the mRNA-1273 vaccine. Half the medium was swapped for IL-2 medium on days 3 and 7. The assay was immunoSEQ multiplex PCR, and TCRdb's table has in-frame clones only and misses some. The table has around 81,000 clones, more than 60% seen once. The data were obtained in a study of vaccination effects on CD4 cells after COVID-19. Study-wide context: Post-vaccine draws lagged the second dose by a median of 72 days. Study outcomes and limitations: There was only 1 of 255 vaccine-induced clones in healthy vaccinees that cross-reacted with common cold coronaviruses. Long after vaccination, the clones induced by infection and by vaccine shrank markedly in size.

This chain connects TRBV6-6 to TRBJ1-5; the D gene is possibly TRBD1 (5 bases). The sample in question was CD4+ T cells from PBMCs cultured with HCoV-OC43 spike peptides, obtained after COVID-19 vaccination. Indicated subset: HCoV-OC43 spike overlapping peptide pool stimulation. This sequence was found in a human donor who received a COVID-19 vaccine. This CDR3 is CASTDGRGTNQPQHF. As DNA, the CDR3 is TGTGCCAGCACAGACGGGAGGGGAACTAATCAGCCCCAGCATTTT.